The 14 T cell receptor beta chains below come from one sample, sequenced in a study of cytomegalovirus exposure and HLA in healthy donors. PCR was performed using 60 Vbeta and 13 Jbeta primers. Using immunoSEQ multiplex PCR, the repertoire was profiled, and TCRdb retains in-frame clones only, with some absent. Here the sample spans some 150,000 clones, under 80% being singletons. Specimen: PBMCs. These receptors all stem from a male donor in good health and CMV-seronegative.

The V and J genes are TRBV30 and TRBJ2-7; possibly TRBD2 for D (5 bases). V shed 2 bases and J shed 1 base, with 9 bases lying between them. CDR1 is GTSNPN, CDR2 SVGIG, per germline (reference sequence). This CDR3 region has 13 residues. This CDR3 reads CAWSLRTSYEQYF. The CDR3 bases are TGTGCCTGGAGTTTACGGACTTCCTACGAGCAGTACTTC.

This chain uses TRBV5-6 with TRBJ2-7; TRBD1 matches 8 bases. The J segment lost 5 bases and the V segment lost 4 bases, leaving 5 bases of the junction unmatched. CDR1 is SGHDT and CDR2 is YYEEEE in the germline V gene. The CDR3 contains 13 residues. In DNA, the CDR3 is TGTGCCAGCAGCGAACAGGGGGTAAACGAGCAGTACTTC. This translates into CASSEQGVNEQYF.

V usage is TRBV15 and J usage is TRBJ2-1; 7 bases align to TRBD2. CDR3 length: 15 residues. Per the germline V gene, CDR1 is LNHNV and CDR2 is YYDKDF (reference sequence). V trimming: 0 bases; J trimming: 7 bases; junction bases outside the gene matches: 6. In nucleotides, the CDR3 is TGTGCCACCAGCAGAGATCGTGGGAGGGCGAATGAGCAGTTCTTC. Its protein product is CATSRDRGRANEQFF. The full variable domain, in which reference TRBV15 and TRBJ2-1 provide the parts outside the CDR3, is DAMVIQNPRYQVTQFGKPVTLSCSQTLNHNVMYWYQQKSSQAPKLLFHYYDKDFNNEADTPDNFQSRRPNTSFCFLDIRSPGLGDTAMYLCATSRDRGRANEQFFGPGTRLTVL.

The rearrangement links TRBV27 to TRBJ2-7; no clear D gene. Trimming cost V 3 bases and J 1 base, with 10 bases left between them. CDR1 is MNHEY, CDR2 SMNVEV, per germline (reference sequence). The CDR3 is 14 residues long. The CDR3: CASSFRFSSYEQYF. CDR3 nucleotides: TGTGCCAGCAGTTTTAGATTTAGTTCCTACGAGCAGTACTTC.

This clone occurred once. The CDR3 DNA sequence: TGTGCCAGCAGCTCCCCTGTAACGGGACCCCTCCACTTT. As protein: CASSSPVTGPLHF. This chain uses TRBV5-6 with TRBJ1-6; the D is unclear. This CDR3 comprises 13 residues. Trimming took 3 bases from V and 12 from J, leaving 13 bases between them. CDR1 and CDR2 from the germline V gene are SGHDT and YYEEEE.

The chain joins TRBV12-1 to TRBJ2-5; the DNA was not compared with TRBD2, the D call given in the table. TRBV12-1 is an annotated pseudogene. There are 17 residues in the CDR3. CDR3 region: CASSGYGTSGEQETQYF. The CDR3 DNA follows: TGTGCCAGCAGCGGTTACGGGACTAGCGGGGAACAAGAGACCCAGTACTTC.

The CDR3 bases are TGTGCCAGCAGCTTAGCGGTGACCGGGACAGGTGAAGCTTTCTTT. Its protein product is CASSLAVTGTGEAFF. The rearrangement joins TRBV7-8 to TRBJ1-1, with 8 bases matching TRBD1. Germline CDR1 and CDR2: SGHVS and FQNEAQ. The CDR3 has 15 residues. Trimming cost V 0 bases and J 7 bases; bases outside gene matches: 7.

CDR3 in DNA: TGCGCCAGCAGCTTGGGACAGGACACCGGGGAGCTGTTTTTT. Translation: CASSLGQDTGELFF. J is TRBJ2-2 and V is TRBV5-1; TRBD1 might be the D (6 bases). Germline CDR1 and CDR2: SGHRS and YFSETQ. The V gene lost 0 bases and the J gene lost 3 bases, with 6 bases spanning the gap. The CDR3 has 14 amino acids.

The chain is built from TRBV5-4 and TRBJ2-6, with 8 bases that match TRBD2. With 0 bases clipped from V and 13 bases from J, the junction kept 15 bases outside the gene matches. Germline V gene data show CDR1 as SGHNT and CDR2 as YYREEE (reference sequence). The CDR3 spans 17 residues. The CDR3 sequence: CASSLAGGVAAPTVLTF. DNA of the CDR3: TGTGCCAGCAGCTTGGCGGGGGGGGTAGCAGCCCCAACAGTCCTGACTTTC.

J is TRBJ1-2 and V is TRBV2; D gene unclear. The V gene lost 6 bases and the J gene lost 4 bases, with 9 bases spanning the gap. Per the germline V gene, CDR1 is SNHLY and CDR2 is FYNNEI. The CDR3 is 12 amino acids. In DNA form, the CDR3 reads TGTGCCAGCAGGTCCTACAGCTATGGCTACACCTTC. Residues: CASRSYSYGYTF.

The V call is TRBV7-8, the J call TRBJ2-2; weak D call: TRBD1 (5 bases). Looked up from germline, CDR1 is SGHVS and CDR2 is FQNEAQ. The germline V and J ends were trimmed by 1 base and 3 bases, with 9 bases remaining between them. The CDR3 covers 15 residues. CDR3 sequence (DNA): TGTGCCAGCAGCTTAGGTCAGGGCGACACCGGGGAGCTGTTTTTT. The encoded protein is CASSLGQGDTGELFF.

This clone showed up just a few times. The chain uses TRBV5-1 and TRBJ1-2; D not resolved. Germline assignment: CDR1 SGHRS and CDR2 YFSETQ. V gave up 4 bases and J gave up 8 bases, with 15 bases separating them. CDR3 length: 13 residues. CDR3: CASSPRGESGYTF. The CDR3 DNA is TGCGCCAGCAGCCCTCGAGGCGAGAGCGGCTACACCTTC.

This clone was detected only a few times. The chain carries TRBV6-1 and TRBJ2-7, with unresolved D. CDR1 is MNHNS and CDR2 is SASEGT in the germline V gene. The CDR3 length is 13 residues. The V end lost 4 bases, the J end lost 4 bases, and 11 bases lay between the germline ends. The CDR3 is CASSVSYTYEQYF. The DNA of the CDR3 is TGTGCCAGCAGTGTATCGTATACTTACGAGCAGTACTTC.

This sequence joins TRBV9 and TRBJ1-3, with 7 nucleotides matching TRBD1. CDR1 and CDR2 from the germline V gene are SGDLS and YYNGEE. J was trimmed by 0 bases and V by 3 bases; bases with no gene match: 6. The CDR3 is 16 residues long. The CDR3 reads CASSALGTDSGNTIYF. CDR3 sequence (DNA): TGTGCCAGCAGCGCGCTGGGGACAGACTCTGGAAACACCATATATTTT.